The present T cell receptor beta chain was sequenced within a study of T cell responses to AZD1222 COVID-19 vaccine. At the level of the study: Both about-4-week and about-12-week second-dose recipients were combined.

Germline values: CDR1 SGHKS, CDR2 YYEKEE (reference sequence). There are 14 residues in the CDR3. Trimming at V came to 3 bases and at J to 3 bases, leaving 2 bases not matched to a gene. Assay: immunoSEQ multiplex PCR; the TCRdb copy retains only in-frame clones and omits some. The sample records 110,000 or so clones, roughly 87% being singletons. The chain carries TRBV5-5 and TRBJ1-3; 8 nucleotides agree with TRBD1. The clonotype comes from an adult in good health. Sequencing was performed on peripheral blood, taken on day 0 of AZD1222 vaccination. The CDR3 DNA is TGTGCCAGCAGCTCGGACAGGGTTGGAAACACCATATATTTT. Protein product: CASSSDRVGNTIYF.